This TCR beta chain originates from a study of T-cell memory formation after mild COVID-19. Background on the study: Across donors, TCR clusters were largely donor specific. Whole-study results and caveats: Cross-reactive memory apparently joined, as some responding clones appeared in pre-infection memory.

This clonotype came up a few times. Its antigen is not identified. TCRdb fed the 5' RACE reads into MiXCR, producing one record per CDR3 protein. Counted here are some 450,000 distinct CDR3 sequences, roughly 18% occurring once; the ten biggest clones make up under 25%. V shed 3 bases and J shed 6 bases, with 5 bases lying between them. The CDR3 loop spans 11 amino acids. The germline CDR1 and CDR2 sequences are MNHEY and SVGEGT. Sequencing used PBMCs or a T cell subset sorted from them (not recorded which). The TCR originated in a young man who had mild COVID-19 (a few samples of this study predate the infection). Cell type and time point are not known. The chain uses TRBV6-2 or TRBV6-3 and TRBJ2-5; D uncertain. The chain's CDR3 is CASSYTKTQYF. The CDR3 nucleotides are TGTGCCAGCAGTTATACCAAGACCCAGTACTTC.